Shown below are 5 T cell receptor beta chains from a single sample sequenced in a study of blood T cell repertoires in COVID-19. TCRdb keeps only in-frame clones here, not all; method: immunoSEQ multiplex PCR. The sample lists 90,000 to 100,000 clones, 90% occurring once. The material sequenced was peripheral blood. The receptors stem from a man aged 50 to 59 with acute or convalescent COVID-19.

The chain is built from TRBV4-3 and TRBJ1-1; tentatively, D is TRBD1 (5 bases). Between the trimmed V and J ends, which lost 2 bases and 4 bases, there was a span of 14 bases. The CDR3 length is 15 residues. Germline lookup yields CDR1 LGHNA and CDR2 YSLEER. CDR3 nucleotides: TGCGCCAGCAGCCAAACTACAGGAACGGGCACTGAAGCTTTCTTT. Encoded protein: CASSQTTGTGTEAFF.

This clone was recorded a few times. The CDR3 sequence: CASGLVVRRQTHYGYTF. CDR3 DNA sequence: TGTGCTAGTGGTTTGGTGGTACGTCGGCAGACACACTATGGCTACACCTTC. V gene TRBV12-5 combines with J gene TRBJ1-2; D is ambiguous. There are 17 residues in the CDR3. Between the trimmed V and J ends, which lost 0 bases and 3 bases, there was a span of 17 bases. Germline V gives CDR1 LGHNT, CDR2 FRNRAP.

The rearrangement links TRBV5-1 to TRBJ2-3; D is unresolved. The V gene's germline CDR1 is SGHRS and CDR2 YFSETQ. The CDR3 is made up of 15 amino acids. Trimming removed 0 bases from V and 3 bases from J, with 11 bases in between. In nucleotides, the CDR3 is TGCGCCAGCAGCTTGGGTGAGGTCGGGACAGATACGCAGTATTTT. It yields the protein CASSLGEVGTDTQYF.

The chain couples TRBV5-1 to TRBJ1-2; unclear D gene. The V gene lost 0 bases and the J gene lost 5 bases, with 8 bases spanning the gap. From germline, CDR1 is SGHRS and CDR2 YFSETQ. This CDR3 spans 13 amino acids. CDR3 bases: TGCGCCAGCAGCTTGGTCGGAGGATATGGCTACACCTTC. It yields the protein CASSLVGGYGYTF. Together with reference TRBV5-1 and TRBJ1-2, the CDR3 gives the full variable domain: KAGVTQTPRYLIKTRGQQVTLSCSPISGHRSVSWYQQTPGQGLQFLFEYFSETQRNKGNFPGRFSGRQFSNSRSEMNVSTLELGDSALYLCASSLVGGYGYTFGSGTRLTVV.

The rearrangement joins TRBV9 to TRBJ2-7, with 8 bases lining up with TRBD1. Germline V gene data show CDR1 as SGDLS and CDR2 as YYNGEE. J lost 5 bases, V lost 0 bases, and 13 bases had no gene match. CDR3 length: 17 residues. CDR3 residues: CASSVGLRAGGLDEQYF. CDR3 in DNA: TGTGCCAGCAGCGTAGGGCTAAGGGCAGGGGGCCTGGACGAGCAGTACTTC. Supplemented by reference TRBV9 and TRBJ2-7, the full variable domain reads DSGVTQTPKHLITATGQRVTLRCSPRSGDLSVYWYQQSLDQGLQFLIQYYNGEERAKGNILERFSAQQFPDLHSELNLSSLELGDSALYFCASSVGLRAGGLDEQYFGPGTRLTVT.